This T cell receptor beta chain was sequenced during a study of identifying expanded T cells in peripheral blood. No infections or other immune events were documented during collection. Note on this clone: Its antigen is currently unknown.

Overall study findings and caveats: Technical replicates showed roughly 1.2 changed clones; roughly two weeks approximately 16; four weeks 19. Across healthy donors, higher total template counts meant significantly greater roughly 2-week count variance.

Generated by immunoSEQ multiplex PCR, the TCRdb table keeps only in-frame clones and is missing some. The top ten hold approximately 3% of the sample, which has 95,000 to 150,000 clones, about 80% seen once. Germline CDR1 is LGHNT and CDR2 is FRNRAP. This CDR3 is built from 13 residues. Trimming took 1 base from V and 6 from J, leaving 8 bases between them. The receptor's source is a person aged 18-69 years in good health. The rearrangement links TRBV12-5 to TRBJ2-3, with D maybe TRBD2 (5 bases). Sample: blood. In DNA, the CDR3 is TGTGCTAGTGGTTTGGCTTCGGGGGATACGCAGTATTTT. This gives the protein CASGLASGDTQYF.